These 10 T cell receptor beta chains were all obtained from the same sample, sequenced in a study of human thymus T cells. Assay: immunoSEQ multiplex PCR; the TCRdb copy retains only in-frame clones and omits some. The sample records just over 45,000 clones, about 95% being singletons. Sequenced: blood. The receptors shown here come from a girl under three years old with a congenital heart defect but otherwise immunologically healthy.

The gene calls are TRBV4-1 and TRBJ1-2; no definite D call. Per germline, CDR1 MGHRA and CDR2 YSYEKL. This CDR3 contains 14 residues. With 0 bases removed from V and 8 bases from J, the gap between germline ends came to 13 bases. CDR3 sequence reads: CASSQDFRIRGYTF. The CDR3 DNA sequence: TGCGCCAGCAGCCAAGATTTTCGGATTCGCGGCTACACCTTC.

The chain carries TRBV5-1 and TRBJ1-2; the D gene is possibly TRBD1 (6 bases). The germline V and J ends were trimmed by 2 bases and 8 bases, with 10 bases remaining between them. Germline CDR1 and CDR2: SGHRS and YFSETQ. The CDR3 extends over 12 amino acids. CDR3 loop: CASSLGGQGYTF. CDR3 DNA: TGCGCCAGCAGCTTAGGGGGGCAAGGCTACACCTTC.

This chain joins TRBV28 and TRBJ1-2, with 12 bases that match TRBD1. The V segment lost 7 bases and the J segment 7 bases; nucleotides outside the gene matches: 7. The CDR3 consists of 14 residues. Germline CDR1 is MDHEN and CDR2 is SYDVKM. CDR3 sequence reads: CASTQGQGAGGYTF. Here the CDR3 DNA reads TGTGCCAGCACCCAGGGACAGGGGGCTGGTGGCTACACCTTC.

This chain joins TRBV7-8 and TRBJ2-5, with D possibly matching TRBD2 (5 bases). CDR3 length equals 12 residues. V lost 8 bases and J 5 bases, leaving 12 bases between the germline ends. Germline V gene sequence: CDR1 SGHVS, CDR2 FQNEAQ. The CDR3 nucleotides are TGTGCCAGCGGGAGAAGTTGGGAGACCCAGTACTTC. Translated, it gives CASGRSWETQYF.

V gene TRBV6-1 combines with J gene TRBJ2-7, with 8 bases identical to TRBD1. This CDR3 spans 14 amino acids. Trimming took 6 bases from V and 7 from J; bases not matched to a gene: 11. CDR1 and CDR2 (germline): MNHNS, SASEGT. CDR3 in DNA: TGTGCCAGCAGCCACGGACAGGGTGGGTGGGAGCAGTACTTC. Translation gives CASSHGQGGWEQYF.

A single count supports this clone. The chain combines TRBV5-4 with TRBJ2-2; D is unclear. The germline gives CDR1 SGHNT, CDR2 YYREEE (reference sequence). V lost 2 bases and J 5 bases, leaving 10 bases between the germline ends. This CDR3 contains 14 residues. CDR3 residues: CASSFRDSTGELFF. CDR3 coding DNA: TGTGCCAGCAGCTTCAGAGATTCAACCGGGGAGCTGTTTTTT.

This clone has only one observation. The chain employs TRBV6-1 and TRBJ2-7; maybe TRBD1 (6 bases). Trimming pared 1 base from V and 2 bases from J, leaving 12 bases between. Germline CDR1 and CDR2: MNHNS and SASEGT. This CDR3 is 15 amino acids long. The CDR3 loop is CASSEGIRGTYEQYF. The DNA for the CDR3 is TGTGCCAGCAGTGAAGGTATCAGGGGCACCTACGAGCAGTACTTC.

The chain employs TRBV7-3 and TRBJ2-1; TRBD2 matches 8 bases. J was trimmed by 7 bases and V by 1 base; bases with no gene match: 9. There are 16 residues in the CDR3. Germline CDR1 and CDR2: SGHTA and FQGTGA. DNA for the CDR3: TGTGCCAGCAGCTTAAGGATCGGGAGGGCCAAAAATGAGCAGTTCTTC. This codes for CASSLRIGRAKNEQFF.

The CDR3, as DNA: TGCGCCAGCAGCTTGGGTGGCGGATTCCACCAAGAGACCCAGTACTTC. This translates into CASSLGGGFHQETQYF. The rearrangement joins TRBV5-1 to TRBJ2-5, with D hard to call. Germline assignment: CDR1 SGHRS and CDR2 YFSETQ. This CDR3 spans 16 amino acids. Trimming shortened V by 0 bases and J by 0 bases, and 12 bases separated the two germline ends.

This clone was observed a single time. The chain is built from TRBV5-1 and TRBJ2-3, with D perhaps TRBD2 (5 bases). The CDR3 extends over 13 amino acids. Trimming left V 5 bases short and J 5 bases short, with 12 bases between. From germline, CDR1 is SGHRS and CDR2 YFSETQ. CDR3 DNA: TGCGCCAGCAGTTCCTCGGGGATAGATACGCAGTATTTT. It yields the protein CASSSSGIDTQYF.